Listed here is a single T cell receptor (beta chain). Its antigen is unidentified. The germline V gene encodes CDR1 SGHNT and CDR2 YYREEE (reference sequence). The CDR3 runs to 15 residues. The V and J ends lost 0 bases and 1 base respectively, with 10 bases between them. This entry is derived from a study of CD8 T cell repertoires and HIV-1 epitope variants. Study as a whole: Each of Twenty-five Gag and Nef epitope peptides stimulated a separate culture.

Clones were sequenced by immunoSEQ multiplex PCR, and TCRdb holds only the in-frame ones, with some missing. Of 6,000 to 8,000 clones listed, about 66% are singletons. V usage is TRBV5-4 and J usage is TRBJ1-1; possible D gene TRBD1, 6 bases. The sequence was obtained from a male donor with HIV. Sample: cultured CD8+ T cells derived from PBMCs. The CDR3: CASSLGGGRNTEAFF. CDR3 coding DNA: TGTGCCAGCAGCTTGGGGGGGGGCAGGAACACTGAAGCTTTCTTT. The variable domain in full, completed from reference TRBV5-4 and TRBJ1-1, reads ETGVTQSPTHLIKTRGQQVTLRCSSQSGHNTVSWYQQALGQGPQFIFQYYREEENGRGNFPPRFSGLQFPNYSSELNVNALELDDSALYLCASSLGGGRNTEAFFGQGTRLTVV.